Presented here are 23 T cell receptor beta chains from one specimen sequenced in a study of cytomegalovirus exposure and HLA in healthy donors. It was with 60 Vbeta and 13 Jbeta primers that the PCR ran. Generated by immunoSEQ multiplex PCR, the TCRdb table keeps only in-frame clones and is missing some. The record lists 150,000 to 200,000 clones, of which the ten most abundant hold 6.5%. Sequenced: PBMCs. These receptor sequences come from a man aged 30 to 45 in good health and CMV-seronegative.

The chain joins TRBV5-1 to TRBJ1-5, with a possible D match to TRBD1 (5 bases). The germline V gene has CDR1 SGHRS and CDR2 YFSETQ. There are 17 residues in the CDR3. The ends were cut back, 3 bases at V and 0 bases at J, with 16 bases in the middle. The CDR3 DNA follows: TGCGCCAGCAGCTGGGGAGGGACTGAAGATAGCAATCAGCCCCAGCATTTT. It yields the protein CASSWGGTEDSNQPQHF. Using reference TRBV5-1 and TRBJ1-5 for the parts outside the CDR3, the full variable domain is KAGVTQTPRYLIKTRGQQVTLSCSPISGHRSVSWYQQTPGQGLQFLFEYFSETQRNKGNFPGRFSGRQFSNSRSEMNVSTLELGDSALYLCASSWGGTEDSNQPQHFGDGTRLSIL.

J is TRBJ2-7 and V is TRBV29-1; 15 bases align to TRBD2. V lost 4 bases and J lost 0; bases outside the gene matches: 4. This CDR3 has 16 residues. Germline CDR1 reads SQVTM; CDR2 reads ANQGSEA. CDR3 sequence (DNA): TGCAGCGTTGTAACGGGACTAGCGGGGGGCTCCTACGAGCAGTACTTC. This gives the protein CSVVTGLAGGSYEQYF.

This chain links TRBV19 with TRBJ1-2; D is possibly TRBD1 (6 bases). The CDR3 spans 18 residues. V was clipped by 9 bases and J by 2 bases, with 28 bases between them. CDR1 LNHDA and CDR2 SQIVND come from the germline V gene (reference sequence). This chain's CDR3 is CASARTIKIQGRNYGYTF. The CDR3 nucleotides read TGTGCCAGCGCACGGACGATAAAGATACAGGGCCGAAACTATGGCTACACCTTC.

V and J are TRBV5-1 and TRBJ2-2; possibly TRBD2 for D (6 bases). CDR3 length: 16 amino acids. V gave up 0 bases and J gave up 4 bases, with 13 bases separating them. CDR1 and CDR2 (germline): SGHRS, YFSETQ. The CDR3 protein is CASSLGGGSSTGELFF. DNA of the CDR3: TGCGCCAGCAGCTTGGGTGGAGGGTCCAGCACCGGGGAGCTGTTTTTT. Full variable domain (outside the CDR3, taken from reference TRBV5-1 and TRBJ2-2): KAGVTQTPRYLIKTRGQQVTLSCSPISGHRSVSWYQQTPGQGLQFLFEYFSETQRNKGNFPGRFSGRQFSNSRSEMNVSTLELGDSALYLCASSLGGGSSTGELFFGEGSRLTVL.

This rearrangement joins TRBV15 to TRBJ1-5, with D tentatively TRBD1 (5 bases). The length of the CDR3 is 15 residues. V dropped 1 base and J dropped 5 bases, with 12 bases sitting between them. The V gene's germline CDR1 is LNHNV and CDR2 YYDKDF (reference sequence). In DNA, the CDR3 is TGTGCCACCAGCAGAGTGCAGGGAGGGTATCAGCCCCAGCATTTT. Its translation is CATSRVQGGYQPQHF.

The V and J genes are TRBV5-1 and TRBJ2-1; D not resolved. Germline CDR1 is SGHRS and CDR2 is YFSETQ. There are 11 residues in the CDR3. The V end lost 4 bases, the J end lost 7 bases, and 6 bases lay between the germline ends. The CDR3 DNA sequence: TGCGCCAGCAGCCATCAAAATGAGCAGTTCTTC. Its protein product is CASSHQNEQFF.

V is TRBV7-6 and J is TRBJ2-1; 7 nucleotides align to TRBD2. V was pared by 2 bases and J by 0 bases, with 7 bases of the junction left unmatched. CDR1 is SGHVS, CDR2 FNYEAQ, per germline. The CDR3 has 17 amino acids. CDR3 nucleotides: TGTGCCAGCAGCTTAACCCCCGGGGGGAGCTCCTACAATGAGCAGTTCTTC. It encodes CASSLTPGGSSYNEQFF.

The chain carries TRBV12-5 and TRBJ1-1; TRBD1 is a possible D gene (5 bases). This CDR3 region has 14 residues. The germline V and J ends were trimmed by 3 bases and 1 base, with 9 bases remaining between them. Germline V gene lookup returns CDR1 LGHNT and CDR2 FRNRAP. This CDR3 reads CASGFGGGNTEAFF. The CDR3 DNA sequence: TGTGCTAGTGGTTTTGGGGGAGGGAACACTGAAGCTTTCTTT.

The rearrangement uses TRBV6-1 and TRBJ2-3; D possibly corresponds to TRBD1 (5 bases). V was shortened by 7 bases and J by 2 bases, with 7 bases between the two germline ends. Germline CDR1 MNHNS, CDR2 SASEGT. The length of the CDR3 is 12 residues. The CDR3 here is CASTTDTDTQYF. The CDR3 DNA sequence: TGTGCCAGCACGACAGACACAGATACGCAGTATTTT.

V gene TRBV4-1 combines with J gene TRBJ2-1, with D uncertain. The CDR3 loop spans 14 amino acids. The V gene lost 2 bases and the J gene lost 5 bases, with 10 bases spanning the gap. Germline CDR1 reads MGHRA; CDR2 reads YSYEKL. CDR3 sequence reads: CASSQLIEDNEQFF. DNA for the CDR3: TGCGCCAGCAGCCAACTCATCGAGGACAATGAGCAGTTCTTC.

The chain is built from TRBV18 and TRBJ2-7; maybe TRBD1 (5 bases). This CDR3 contains 13 residues. Trimming pared 2 bases from V and 4 bases from J, leaving 9 bases between. CDR1 KGHSH and CDR2 LQKENI come from the germline V gene. The CDR3 sequence is CASSPAGLYEQYF. As DNA, the CDR3 is TGTGCCAGCTCACCAGCAGGGTTGTACGAGCAGTACTTC. The full variable domain, its missing parts supplied by reference TRBV18 and TRBJ2-7, is NAGVMQNPRHLVRRRGQEARLRCSPMKGHSHVYWYRQLPEEGLKFMVYLQKENIIDESGMPKERFSAEFPKEGPSILRIQQVVRGDSAAYFCASSPAGLYEQYFGPGTRLTVT.

The chain employs TRBV6-6 and TRBJ1-5; 7 nucleotides agree with TRBD1. Germline V gene sequence: CDR1 MNHNY, CDR2 SVGAGI (reference sequence). CDR3 length equals 15 residues. The V segment lost 4 bases and the J segment 3 bases; nucleotides outside the gene matches: 6. This CDR3 is CASSSLGQYNQPQHF. CDR3 nucleotides: TGTGCCAGCAGTTCACTGGGACAGTACAATCAGCCCCAGCATTTT.

This rearrangement joins TRBV6-5 to TRBJ1-1; D remains unclear. Germline V gene data show CDR1 as MNHEY and CDR2 as SVGAGI. The CDR3 runs 13 residues. V lost 4 bases and J 5 bases, leaving 11 bases between the germline ends. CDR3 DNA: TGTGCCAGCAGTTGGAGTCGAAGAACTGAAGCTTTCTTT. This sequence encodes CASSWSRRTEAFF.

The chain couples TRBV6-5 to TRBJ1-2; a possible D gene is TRBD1 (6 bases). Trimming took 4 bases from V and 8 from J, leaving 17 bases between them. The CDR3 has 14 residues. Germline lookup yields CDR1 MNHEY and CDR2 SVGAGI. The CDR3 coding sequence is TGTGCCAGCAGTTCTACCGGTACAGGGCAGGGCTACACCTTC. Protein: CASSSTGTGQGYTF.

This chain links TRBV7-9 with TRBJ1-2, with TRBD1 as a possible D gene (6 bases). V lost 5 bases and J lost 7, with 14 bases in between. Germline V gene sequence: CDR1 SEHNR, CDR2 FQNEAQ (reference sequence). CDR3 length: 13 residues. In DNA form, the CDR3 reads TGTGCCAGCAGCGCACAGGGTAGGGGTGGCTACACCTTC. Translation gives CASSAQGRGGYTF.

The V gene is TRBV7-2, the J gene TRBJ1-1; D not resolved. The V end was cut by 1 base, the J end by 0 bases, with 9 bases between. CDR1 SGHTA and CDR2 FQGNSA come from the germline V gene. The CDR3 consists of 15 residues. The CDR3 DNA follows: TGTGCCAGCAGCTTAGTAGGACTACTGAACACTGAAGCTTTCTTT. Protein sequence: CASSLVGLLNTEAFF. Full variable domain (remainder filled in from reference TRBV7-2 and TRBJ1-1): GAGVSQSPSNKVTEKGKDVELRCDPISGHTALYWYRQSLGQGLEFLIYFQGNSAPDKSGLPSDRFSAERTGGSVSTLTIQRTQQEDSAVYLCASSLVGLLNTEAFFGQGTRLTVV.

The chain uses TRBV27 and TRBJ2-7; TRBD2 agrees at 10 bases. The J segment lost 0 bases and the V segment lost 2 bases, leaving 10 bases of the junction unmatched. This CDR3 comprises 18 residues. CDR1 and CDR2 (germline): MNHEY, SMNVEV (reference sequence). CDR3 residues: CASSLGWGSGGFSYEQYF. The CDR3 nucleotides read TGTGCCAGCAGTTTAGGATGGGGTAGCGGGGGGTTCTCCTACGAGCAGTACTTC.

The chain couples TRBV6-6 to TRBJ1-1; D call uncertain. The ends were cut back, 7 bases at V and 0 bases at J, with 12 bases in the middle. CDR3 length equals 14 residues. Germline-derived CDR1 and CDR2 are MNHNY and SVGAGI (reference sequence). In nucleotides, the CDR3 is TGTGCCAGCACGTGGGAGGTAGTGAACACTGAAGCTTTCTTT. It is translated as CASTWEVVNTEAFF.

The gene calls are TRBV27 and TRBJ2-3; D is ambiguous. V was pared by 0 bases and J by 0 bases, with 4 bases between. CDR3 length: 14 amino acids. Germline V gene sequence: CDR1 MNHEY, CDR2 SMNVEV (reference sequence). The CDR3 protein is CASSLSASTDTQYF. The CDR3 DNA reads as TGTGCCAGCAGTTTATCGGCTAGCACAGATACGCAGTATTTT.

J is TRBJ1-1 and V is TRBV9; weak D call: TRBD1 (5 bases). Germline CDR1 reads SGDLS; CDR2 reads YYNGEE. There are 14 residues in the CDR3. The V end lost 3 bases, the J end lost 3 bases, and 12 bases lay between the germline ends. CDR3 loop: CASSGSGGHTEAFF. CDR3 coding DNA: TGTGCCAGCAGCGGGTCGGGGGGTCACACTGAAGCTTTCTTT.

The chain links TRBV2 to TRBJ2-1, with D perhaps TRBD2 (6 bases). Germline assignment: CDR1 SNHLY and CDR2 FYNNEI. This CDR3 has 14 residues. The ends were cut back, 6 bases at V and 6 bases at J, with 15 bases in the middle. The CDR3 DNA reads TGTGCCAGCAGCTCGGAAGCGGGTCCCAATGAGCAGTTCTTC. Amino acid sequence: CASSSEAGPNEQFF.

V and J are TRBV27 and TRBJ2-7; 8 bases are a match to TRBD1. This CDR3 region has 16 residues. V lost 5 bases and J lost 0; bases outside the gene matches: 9. Germline CDR1 reads MNHEY; CDR2 reads SMNVEV (reference sequence). The CDR3 loop is CASSRQGSTLSYEQYF. The CDR3 DNA follows: TGTGCCAGCAGTAGACAGGGGTCCACACTCTCCTACGAGCAGTACTTC.

This rearrangement joins TRBV2 to TRBJ1-1, with 8 bases matching TRBD1. Germline V gene sequence: CDR1 SNHLY, CDR2 FYNNEI. The CDR3 is 15 residues long. Trimming at V came to 5 bases and at J to 4 bases, leaving 9 bases not matched to a gene. The CDR3 DNA is TGTGCCAGCAGTCGGAGACAGGGGCTCGGCACTGAAGCTTTCTTT. Its protein product is CASSRRQGLGTEAFF.